Listed here is a single T cell receptor (beta chain). Antigen unknown. The table came from immunoSEQ multiplex PCR; TCRdb's copy has only in-frame clones and leaves some out. Seen here are approximately 160,000 clones, under 95% observed once, and the top ten hold roughly 4.6%. The sample originates from a study of T cell responses to AZD1222 COVID-19 vaccine. This CDR3 contains 15 residues. V lost 6 bases, J lost 5 bases, and 6 bases stayed unmatched. CDR1 is MNHEY and CDR2 is SVGAGI in the germline V gene. Findings and caveats of the study: Spike-specific TCR repertoires showed rising breadth and depth after two AZD1222 doses. Clonal diversity may have been underestimated, and the donors were mostly white British, with more females than males. Sampling captured repertoires only after the peak T cell response. The span of vaccine-associated CD4 TCRs extended across spike, with dominance at 160-218 and 743-854.

This clonotype was sampled from an adult in good health. This material consisted of peripheral blood, taken on day 0 of AZD1222 vaccination. J is TRBJ2-1 and V is TRBV6-5; 11 bases are a match to TRBD2. CDR3 sequence: CASRPLGLADNEQFF. In DNA, the CDR3 is TGTGCCAGCAGACCTCTGGGACTAGCGGACAATGAGCAGTTCTTC.